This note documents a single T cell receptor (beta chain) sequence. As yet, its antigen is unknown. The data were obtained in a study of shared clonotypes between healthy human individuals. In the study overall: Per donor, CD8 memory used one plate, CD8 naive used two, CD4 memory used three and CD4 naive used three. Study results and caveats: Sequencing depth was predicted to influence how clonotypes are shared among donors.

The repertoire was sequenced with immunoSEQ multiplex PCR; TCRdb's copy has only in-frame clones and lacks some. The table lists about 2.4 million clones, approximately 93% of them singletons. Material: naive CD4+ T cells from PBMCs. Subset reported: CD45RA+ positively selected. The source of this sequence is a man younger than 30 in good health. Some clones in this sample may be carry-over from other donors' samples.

The CDR3 DNA reads TGTGCCAGCAGCCAAGTTCCCGAGGGGGGGGATGAGCAGTTCTTC. Protein: CASSQVPEGGDEQFF. The V call is TRBV7-2, the J call TRBJ2-1; weak D call: TRBD2 (7 bases). Trimming took 5 bases from V and 8 from J, leaving 19 bases between them. CDR3 size: 15 residues. Per germline, CDR1 SGHTA and CDR2 FQGNSA.